This passage covers 21 T cell receptor beta chains from one sample sequenced in a study of blood T cell repertoires in COVID-19. Generated by immunoSEQ multiplex PCR, the TCRdb table keeps only in-frame clones and is missing some. This sample has fewer than 200,000 clones, with approximately 84% found just once. Sequencing input: PBMCs or T cells enriched from blood (not recorded which). The receptors come from a man in his forties or fifties who had recovered from COVID-19.

The V and J genes are TRBV5-1 and TRBJ2-2; 7 bases match TRBD1. The CDR3 sequence is 15 residues long. Germline V gene sequence: CDR1 SGHRS, CDR2 YFSETQ. Trimming removed 0 bases from V and 6 bases from J; junction bases left unmatched: 5. CDR3 DNA: TGCGCCAGCAGCTTGGACAGGGGTTTCGCCGGGGAGCTGTTTTTT. Translation gives CASSLDRGFAGELFF.

This clone is a singleton in its sample. The junction shows a germline mismatch at one end, possibly a read error. The genes are TRBV7-9 and TRBJ2-1, with a possible D match to TRBD2 (7 bases). Germline V gives CDR1 SEHNR, CDR2 FQNEAQ (reference sequence). The CDR3 runs to 16 residues. The CDR3 is CASSLIGGPAYNEQFF. CDR3 nucleotide sequence: TGTGCCAGCAGCTTAATCGGGGGGCCCGCCTATAATGAGCAGTTCTTC.

V is TRBV12-2 and J is TRBJ2-5; the table calls TRBD1, which could not be checked here. TRBV12-2 is an annotated pseudogene. The CDR3 extends over 16 amino acids. The CDR3: CASRSSGTGLQETQYF. CDR3 sequence (DNA): TGTGCAAGTCGCTCATCCGGGACAGGGCTCCAAGAGACCCAGTACTTC.

The rearrangement uses TRBV12-5 and TRBJ2-7; D uncertain. The V and J ends lost 7 bases and 5 bases respectively, with 24 bases between them. Per germline, CDR1 LGHNT and CDR2 FRNRAP. The CDR3 totals 16 residues. The CDR3 DNA is TGTGCTAGTGCCCCCTCGACCACTCTGGGCCAAGACGAGCAGTACTTC. It codes for CASAPSTTLGQDEQYF. Combining the CDR3 with reference TRBV12-5 and TRBJ2-7 gives the whole variable domain DARVTQTPRHKVTEMGQEVTMRCQPILGHNTVFWYRQTMMQGLELLAYFRNRAPLDDSGMPKDRFSAEMPDATLATLKIQPSEPRDSAVYFCASAPSTTLGQDEQYFGPGTRLTVT.

V is TRBV28 and J is TRBJ2-7; 9 nucleotides agree with TRBD1. Germline V CDR1 and CDR2: MDHEN, SYDVKM. Trimming took 6 bases from V and 2 from J; bases not matched to a gene: 8. The CDR3 consists of 15 residues. This CDR3 reads CASRPGTGPPYEQYF. In DNA form, the CDR3 reads TGTGCCAGCAGACCCGGGACAGGGCCCCCCTACGAGCAGTACTTC. The full variable domain, with the rest looked up from reference TRBV28 and TRBJ2-7, is DVKVTQSSRYLVKRTGEKVFLECVQDMDHENMFWYRQDPGLGLRLIYFSYDVKMKEKGDIPEGYSVSREKKERFSLILESASTNQTSMYLCASRPGTGPPYEQYFGPGTRLTVT.

J is TRBJ1-3 and V is TRBV11-2, with a possible D match to TRBD1 (5 bases). CDR3 length: 15 amino acids. V was clipped by 0 bases and J by 5 bases, with 11 bases between them. Germline CDR1 is SGHAT and CDR2 is FQNNGV. CDR3 sequence reads: CASSLDRAGRNTIYF. The CDR3 region has the DNA TGTGCCAGCAGCTTAGATCGGGCAGGGAGAAACACCATATATTTT.

The chain carries TRBV7-9 and TRBJ2-7, with D perhaps TRBD2 (6 bases). The CDR3 length is 13 residues. Trimming removed 3 bases from V and 2 bases from J, with 8 bases in between. The germline CDR1 and CDR2 sequences are SEHNR and FQNEAQ (reference sequence). The CDR3 region is CASSFGGAYEQYF. The CDR3 coding sequence is TGTGCCAGCAGCTTCGGAGGGGCCTACGAGCAGTACTTC.

CDR3 loop: CASSSTPGVETQYF. In DNA form, the CDR3 reads TGTGCCAGCAGCTCGACACCGGGGGTAGAGACCCAGTACTTC. The V call is TRBV11-2, the J call TRBJ2-5; tentative D call: TRBD2 (6 bases). The CDR3 totals 14 residues. Germline V gives CDR1 SGHAT, CDR2 FQNNGV. The V end lost 4 bases, the J end lost 4 bases, and 13 bases lay between the germline ends.

J is TRBJ2-7 and V is TRBV5-1; TRBD2 matches 7 bases. V gave up 0 bases and J gave up 0 bases; unmatched junction bases: 3. The CDR3 has 15 amino acids. CDR1 is SGHRS, CDR2 YFSETQ, per germline. The CDR3 spells CASSLGGGGSYEQYF. CDR3 sequence (DNA): TGCGCCAGCAGCTTGGGCGGCGGGGGCTCCTACGAGCAGTACTTC.

This chain uses TRBV4-1 with TRBJ1-5; 10 bases agree with TRBD1. Germline trimming cut 3 bases from V and 0 bases from J; bases unmatched to any gene: 8. The CDR3 sequence is 18 residues long. Germline assignment: CDR1 MGHRA and CDR2 YSYEKL. CDR3 nucleotides: TGCGCCAGCAGCCAGGGGGGGACAGGGGCTCTTAGCAATCAGCCCCAGCATTTT. This gives the protein CASSQGGTGALSNQPQHF.

The chain has TRBV7-9 and TRBJ1-4; tentatively, D is TRBD1 (5 bases). Trimming left V 3 bases short and J 7 bases short, with 18 bases between. The CDR3 is 16 residues long. Germline CDR1 and CDR2: SEHNR and FQNEAQ (reference sequence). CDR3 residues: CASSFPHDSFLEKLFF. As DNA, the CDR3 is TGTGCCAGCAGCTTCCCCCACGACAGTTTTCTTGAAAAACTGTTTTTT.

V is TRBV7-2 and J is TRBJ2-3, with TRBD2 matching over 8 bases. Looked up from germline, CDR1 is SGHTA and CDR2 is FQGNSA. The CDR3 length is 17 residues. V lost 5 bases, J lost 1 base, and 11 bases stayed unmatched. The DNA for the CDR3 is TGTGCCAGCAGCGTCACGGAGCGGGGGTCCGGCACAGATACGCAGTATTTT. This gives the protein CASSVTERGSGTDTQYF.

The chain links TRBV3-1 (or the pseudogene TRBV3-2) to TRBJ1-5, with D maybe TRBD1 (6 bases). CDR3 length: 14 residues. Germline-derived CDR1 and CDR2 are LGHDT and YNNKEL (reference sequence). The germline V and J ends were trimmed by 3 bases and 4 bases, with 10 bases remaining between them. CDR3 bases: TGTGCCAGCAGCCAGACAGGTATAAATCAGCCCCAGCATTTT. Translated, it gives CASSQTGINQPQHF.

V gene TRBV9 combines with J gene TRBJ1-5; TRBD1 agrees at 9 bases. Germline CDR1 reads SGDLS; CDR2 reads YYNGEE. V trimming: 4 bases; J trimming: 5 bases; junction bases outside the gene matches: 4. This CDR3 spans 14 amino acids. The CDR3 region has the DNA TGTGCCAGCAGCCCCGGGACAGGGTATCAGCCCCAGCATTTT. Translating it yields CASSPGTGYQPQHF.

The chain recombines TRBV15 with TRBJ2-1; TRBD1 agrees at 9 bases. CDR3 length: 16 amino acids. The V segment lost 5 bases and the J segment 10 bases; nucleotides outside the gene matches: 15. CDR1 and CDR2 (germline): LNHNV, YYDKDF (reference sequence). CDR3 DNA sequence: TGTGCCACCAGCCAAAGCAGGGGACAGGGAATGAGGGAGCAGTTCTTC. Translation gives CATSQSRGQGMREQFF. The whole variable domain, remainder taken from reference TRBV15 and TRBJ2-1, is DAMVIQNPRYQVTQFGKPVTLSCSQTLNHNVMYWYQQKSSQAPKLLFHYYDKDFNNEADTPDNFQSRRPNTSFCFLDIRSPGLGDTAMYLCATSQSRGQGMREQFFGPGTRLTVL.

The V gene is TRBV7-3, the J gene TRBJ2-3; the D is unclear. Trimming cost V 4 bases and J 1 base, with 3 bases left between them. Germline values: CDR1 SGHTA, CDR2 FQGTGA. The CDR3 loop spans 12 amino acids. CDR3 residues: CASSSGTDTQYF. CDR3 sequence (DNA): TGTGCCAGCAGCTCTGGCACAGATACGCAGTATTTT.

V and J are TRBV11-1 and TRBJ1-1, with D possibly being TRBD1 (6 bases). Germline V gives CDR1 SGHAT, CDR2 FQDESV (reference sequence). The ends were cut back, 5 bases at V and 2 bases at J, with 9 bases in the middle. CDR3 length: 13 residues. The CDR3 nucleotides read TGTGCCAGCAGCGTGGACAGAAACACTGAAGCTTTCTTT. Translation gives CASSVDRNTEAFF.

The rearrangement links TRBV4-1 to TRBJ1-2; D remains ambiguous. This CDR3 contains 16 residues. The germline CDR1 and CDR2 sequences are MGHRA and YSYEKL. Between the trimmed V and J ends, which lost 0 bases and 1 base, there was a span of 12 bases. Here the CDR3 DNA reads TGCGCCAGCAGCCAAGACATCCTGGTAGTTAACTATGGCTACACCTTC. This codes for CASSQDILVVNYGYTF.

This clone was found once. V and J are TRBV18 and TRBJ1-2; no clear D. The CDR3 runs to 12 residues. Germline V lookup: CDR1 KGHSH, CDR2 LQKENI. Trimming removed 6 bases at V and 2 bases at J, with 7 bases between. The DNA for the CDR3 is TGTGCCAGCTCGAGCCCCAACTATGGCTACACCTTC. This encodes CASSSPNYGYTF.

V and J are TRBV27 and TRBJ1-4, with D unresolved. Germline lookup yields CDR1 MNHEY and CDR2 SMNVEV (reference sequence). This CDR3 has 13 residues. Trimming cost V 2 bases and J 12 bases, with 13 bases left between them. As DNA, the CDR3 is TGTGCCAGCAGTTTAATCCGGTCGGGAGAACTGTTTTTT. Residues: CASSLIRSGELFF.

The V call is TRBV6-2 or TRBV6-3, the J call TRBJ1-5; no reliable D call. With 6 bases removed from V and 4 bases from J, the gap between germline ends came to 16 bases. The CDR3 contains 15 residues. Germline-derived CDR1 and CDR2 are MNHEY and SVGEGT. CDR3 amino acids: CASSLLALSNQPQHF. Here the CDR3 DNA reads TGTGCCAGCAGCCTCCTAGCATTATCTAATCAGCCCCAGCATTTT.